This T cell receptor (beta chain) derives from a study of siplizumab effects on memory and regulatory T cells. General study results and limits: Naive T cells appeared more varied than memory cells and looked like key alloresponse contributors. Where siplizumab was present, mappable alloreactive CD4+ clones averaged around 69% Treg-derived, compared with less than 35% in controls.

Remarks on this clone: The antigen is unknown.

This CDR3 spans 15 amino acids. The V gene end was trimmed by 4 bases and the J gene end by 3 bases; junction bases not matched to a gene: 7. Germline assignment: CDR1 LGHNA and CDR2 YNFKEQ. Profiling relied on immunoSEQ multiplex PCR, and the TCRdb table lists in-frame clones only, not all of them. The data contain 100,000 or so clones, 85% to 95% of them singletons. The chain recombines TRBV4-2 with TRBJ2-3, with 7 bases matching TRBD2. The sequencing sample was made of non-Treg CD4+ T cells sorted from blood. The sequence derives from a human donor in good health. The CDR3 reads CASSRTRIVTDTQYF. Written as DNA, the CDR3 is TGTGCCAGCAGCCGGACTAGGATCGTTACAGATACGCAGTATTTT.